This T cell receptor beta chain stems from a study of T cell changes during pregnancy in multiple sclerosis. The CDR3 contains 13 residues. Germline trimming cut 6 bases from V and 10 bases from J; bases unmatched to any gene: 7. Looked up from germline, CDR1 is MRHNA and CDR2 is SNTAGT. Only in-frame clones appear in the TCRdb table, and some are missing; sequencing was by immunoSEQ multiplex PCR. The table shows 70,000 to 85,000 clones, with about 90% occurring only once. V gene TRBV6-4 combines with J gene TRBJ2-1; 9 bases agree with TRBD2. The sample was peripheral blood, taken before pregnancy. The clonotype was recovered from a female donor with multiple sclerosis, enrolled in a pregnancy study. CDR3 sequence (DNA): TGTGCCAGCAGCAGCCTAGCGGGAAACGAGCAGTTCTTC. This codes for CASSSLAGNEQFF.